This T cell receptor beta chain was captured in a study of blood T cells in healthy people across ages. Across the whole study: Template switching caught about one barcoded beta molecule for each two T cells. The study's findings and limits: Higher diversity, along with more naive CD4+ cells, distinguished long-lived donors from aged donors.

PCR was performed a second time for 7 to 11 cycles using a sample-barcoded 5' primer and a J-beta primer mix. TCRdb re-analysed the 5' RACE reads in MiXCR, keeping a single row per CDR3 protein. Among about 1,400,000 distinct CDR3 sequences listed, approximately 38% were seen once. V shed 3 bases, J shed 0 bases, and the junction held 5 bases outside the gene matches. The CDR3 totals 15 residues. Germline V CDR1 and CDR2: DFQATT, SNEGSKA (reference sequence). In regard to this clonotype: Its specificity is not known.

The clonotype was recovered from a woman between 18 and 29 years old in good health. V is TRBV20-1 and J is TRBJ1-5; 7 bases fit TRBD1. Sequenced sample: blood. This CDR3 reads CSASETGYSNQPQHF. The DNA for the CDR3 is TGCAGTGCTAGCGAGACAGGGTATAGCAATCAGCCCCAGCATTTT.